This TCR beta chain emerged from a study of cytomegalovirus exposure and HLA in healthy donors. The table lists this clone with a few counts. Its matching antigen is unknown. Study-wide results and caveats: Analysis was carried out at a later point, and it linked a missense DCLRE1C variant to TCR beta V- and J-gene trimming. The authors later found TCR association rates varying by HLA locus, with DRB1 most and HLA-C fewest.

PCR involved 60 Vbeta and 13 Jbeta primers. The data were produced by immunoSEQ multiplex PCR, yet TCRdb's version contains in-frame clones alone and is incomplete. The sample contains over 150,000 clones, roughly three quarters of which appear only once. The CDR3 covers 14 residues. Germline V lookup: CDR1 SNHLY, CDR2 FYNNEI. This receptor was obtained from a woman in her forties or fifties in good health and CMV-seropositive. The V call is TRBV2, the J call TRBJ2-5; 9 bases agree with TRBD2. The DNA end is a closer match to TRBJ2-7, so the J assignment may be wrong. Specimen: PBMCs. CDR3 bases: TGTGCCAGCAGTGGACCTAGCGGGGTATACGAGCAGTACTTC. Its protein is CASSGPSGVYEQYF.